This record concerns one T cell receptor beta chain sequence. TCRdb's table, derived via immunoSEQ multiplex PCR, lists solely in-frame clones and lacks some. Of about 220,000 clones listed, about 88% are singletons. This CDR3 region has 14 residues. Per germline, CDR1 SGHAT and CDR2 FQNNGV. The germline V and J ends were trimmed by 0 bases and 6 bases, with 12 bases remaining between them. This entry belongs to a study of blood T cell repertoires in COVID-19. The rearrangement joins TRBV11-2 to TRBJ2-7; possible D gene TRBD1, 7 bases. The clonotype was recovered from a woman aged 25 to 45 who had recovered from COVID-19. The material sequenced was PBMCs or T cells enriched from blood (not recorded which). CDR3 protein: CASSLEWRGLEQYF. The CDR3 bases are TGTGCCAGCAGCTTAGAGTGGAGGGGGCTCGAGCAGTACTTC.